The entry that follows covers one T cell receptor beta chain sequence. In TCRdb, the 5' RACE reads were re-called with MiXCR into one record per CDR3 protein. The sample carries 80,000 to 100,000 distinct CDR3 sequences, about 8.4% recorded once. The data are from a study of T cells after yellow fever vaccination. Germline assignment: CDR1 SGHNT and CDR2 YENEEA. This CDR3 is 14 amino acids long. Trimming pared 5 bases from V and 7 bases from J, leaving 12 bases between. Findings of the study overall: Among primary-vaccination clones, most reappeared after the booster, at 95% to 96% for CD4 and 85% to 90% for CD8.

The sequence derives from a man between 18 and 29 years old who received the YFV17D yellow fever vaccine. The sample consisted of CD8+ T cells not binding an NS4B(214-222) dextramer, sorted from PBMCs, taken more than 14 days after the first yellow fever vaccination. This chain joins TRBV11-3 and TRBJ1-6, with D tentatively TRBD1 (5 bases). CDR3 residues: CASSLSGPNSPLHF. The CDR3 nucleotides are TGTGCCAGCAGCCTCTCGGGACCCAATTCACCCCTCCACTTT.